Below are 2 T cell receptor beta chains sequenced from a single sample in a study of blood T cell repertoires in COVID-19. Assay used: immunoSEQ multiplex PCR; TCRdb lists only in-frame clones, some missing. Among around 290,000 clones listed, more than 75% were seen once. Material for sequencing was peripheral blood. These receptors were taken from a woman between 50 and 59 years old who had recovered from COVID-19.

The rearrangement uses TRBV29-1 and TRBJ2-1; TRBD2 aligns across 8 bases. J lost 2 bases, V lost 1 base, and 4 bases had no gene match. Germline loops: CDR1 SQVTM, CDR2 ANQGSEA. The CDR3 contains 15 residues. The CDR3 sequence is CSVEGAGGPYNEQFF. DNA for the CDR3: TGCAGCGTTGAAGGGGCGGGAGGACCCTACAATGAGCAGTTCTTC.

The chain couples TRBV28 to TRBJ2-6; D remains unclear. Trimming removed 2 bases from V and 0 bases from J, with 14 bases in between. In germline, CDR1 is MDHEN, CDR2 SYDVKM. CDR3 length: 18 amino acids. The CDR3 sequence: CASSLPQIRSSGANVLTF. CDR3 sequence (DNA): TGTGCCAGCAGTTTACCCCAAATACGTAGCTCTGGGGCCAACGTCCTGACTTTC. Full variable domain (missing parts from reference TRBV28 and TRBJ2-6): DVKVTQSSRYLVKRTGEKVFLECVQDMDHENMFWYRQDPGLGLRLIYFSYDVKMKEKGDIPEGYSVSREKKERFSLILESASTNQTSMYLCASSLPQIRSSGANVLTFGAGSRLTVL.